The rows below give T cell receptor beta chains drawn from one sample of a study of blood T cell repertoires in COVID-19. Only in-frame clones appear in the TCRdb table, and some are missing; sequencing was by immunoSEQ multiplex PCR. In the table there are about 230,000 clones, about 90% of which are singletons. Sequencing input: PBMCs or T cells enriched from blood (not recorded which). These receptors all stem from a woman in her thirties with acute COVID-19. CDR3s leave out the opening cysteine and the closing phenylalanine or tryptophan. The order of the fields is J gene, V gene, CDR3 protein.

j_call: TRBJ2-5
v_call: TRBV5-8
cdr3_aa: ASSRGGPETQY

j_call: TRBJ1-2
v_call: TRBV29-1
cdr3_aa: SVEDRGFGYT

j_call: TRBJ1-3
v_call: TRBV28
cdr3_aa: ASSFLGAGEGNTIY

j_call: TRBJ1-6
v_call: TRBV7-9
cdr3_aa: ASSFSGQGDSPLH

j_call: TRBJ2-1
v_call: TRBV6-5
cdr3_aa: ASRDPGQGYNEQF

j_call: TRBJ2-5
v_call: TRBV7-9
cdr3_aa: ASSLQGAQETQY

j_call: TRBJ1-2
v_call: TRBV5-6
cdr3_aa: ASSYSGTAGGYT

j_call: TRBJ2-1
v_call: TRBV4-3
cdr3_aa: ASSQGQGKYEQF

j_call: TRBJ1-1
v_call: TRBV3-1/TRBV3-2
cdr3_aa: ASSLSIQGAGAF

j_call: TRBJ2-5
v_call: TRBV6-5
cdr3_aa: ASSWDPGGETQY

j_call: TRBJ1-6
v_call: TRBV7-6
cdr3_aa: ASSNRGRALH

j_call: TRBJ2-6
v_call: TRBV5-8
cdr3_aa: ASSLLGTSGGSGANVLT

j_call: TRBJ2-5
v_call: TRBV19
cdr3_aa: ASSIDAGTSQETQY

j_call: TRBJ2-2
v_call: TRBV19
cdr3_aa: ASSGSPSFTGELF

j_call: TRBJ1-5
v_call: TRBV28
cdr3_aa: ASGRGTGVQPQH

j_call: TRBJ2-3
v_call: TRBV18
cdr3_aa: ASFNRASTDTQY

j_call: TRBJ2-3
v_call: TRBV11-3
cdr3_aa: ASSGARGDTQY

j_call: TRBJ1-6
v_call: TRBV18
cdr3_aa: ASSPSTRNSPLH

j_call: TRBJ2-2
v_call: TRBV27
cdr3_aa: ASSGTGGGWTGELF

j_call: TRBJ2-7
v_call: TRBV3-1/TRBV3-2
cdr3_aa: ASSQAGSYEQY

j_call: TRBJ1-6
v_call: TRBV9
cdr3_aa: ASSVGNRVNSPLH

j_call: TRBJ1-6
v_call: TRBV9
cdr3_aa: ASSISGDRGNSPLH

j_call: TRBJ2-2
v_call: TRBV6-1
cdr3_aa: ASSEVGQTGELF

j_call: TRBJ2-5
v_call: TRBV12-5
cdr3_aa: ASGLVLRGRGTQY

j_call: TRBJ1-2
v_call: TRBV6-5
cdr3_aa: ASNPGLNYGYT

j_call: TRBJ1-5
v_call: TRBV24-1
cdr3_aa: APRESGNQPQH

j_call: TRBJ1-1
v_call: TRBV21-1
cdr3_aa: ASRMGRSEVCAEAF

j_call: TRBJ2-3
v_call: TRBV5-1
cdr3_aa: ASSLVGGGRDTQY

j_call: TRBJ2-3
v_call: TRBV24-1
cdr3_aa: ATSDWGGRADTQY

j_call: TRBJ2-7
v_call: TRBV5-4
cdr3_aa: ASSLGQTVDEQY

j_call: TRBJ1-4
v_call: TRBV4-3
cdr3_aa: ASSQEGTGTANEKLF

j_call: TRBJ1-2
v_call: TRBV6-5
cdr3_aa: ASSPIDLYGYT

j_call: TRBJ2-7
v_call: TRBV5-1
cdr3_aa: ASSLGRDSQY

j_call: TRBJ2-3
v_call: TRBV15
cdr3_aa: ATSRGTSGGTDTQY

j_call: TRBJ1-2
v_call: TRBV6-5
cdr3_aa: ASSYSGGGYT

j_call: TRBJ1-5
v_call: TRBV2
cdr3_aa: ASSPAGSYQPQH

j_call: TRBJ2-1
v_call: TRBV9
cdr3_aa: ASSVDGLAGYEQF

j_call: TRBJ1-1
v_call: TRBV29-1
cdr3_aa: SADGGGNTEAF

j_call: TRBJ2-6
v_call: TRBV6-1
cdr3_aa: ASSDNSGANVLT

j_call: TRBJ2-7
v_call: TRBV5-1
cdr3_aa: ASSSLRGRERYEQY

j_call: TRBJ1-1
v_call: TRBV27
cdr3_aa: ASSLASSARAF

j_call: TRBJ1-2
v_call: TRBV7-9
cdr3_aa: ASSPERYGYT

j_call: TRBJ1-5
v_call: TRBV2
cdr3_aa: ASSERQGVHQPQH

j_call: TRBJ1-5
v_call: TRBV9
cdr3_aa: ASSDTGGQPQH

j_call: TRBJ2-7
v_call: TRBV5-4
cdr3_aa: ASSSAAGGRYEQY

j_call: TRBJ2-5
v_call: TRBV5-1
cdr3_aa: ASSLEAATRETQY

j_call: TRBJ2-7
v_call: TRBV5-5
cdr3_aa: ASSPGSRGGFEQY

j_call: TRBJ1-3
v_call: TRBV5-5
cdr3_aa: ASSLLEVDTIY

j_call: TRBJ2-5
v_call: TRBV27
cdr3_aa: ASSSGVPETQY

j_call: TRBJ2-5
v_call: TRBV5-1
cdr3_aa: ASSLPSGQETQY

j_call: TRBJ1-5
v_call: TRBV5-4
cdr3_aa: ASSLGGSQPQH

j_call: TRBJ2-7
v_call: TRBV5-1
cdr3_aa: ASSLGFGQKGEQY

j_call: TRBJ1-1
v_call: TRBV19
cdr3_aa: ASSIGTSGVNTEAF

j_call: TRBJ1-3
v_call: TRBV27
cdr3_aa: ASSLSGGRNTIY

j_call: TRBJ2-3
v_call: TRBV5-1
cdr3_aa: ASAPAGGFTDTQY

j_call: TRBJ1-2
v_call: TRBV9
cdr3_aa: ASSVVSGGSAEGYT

j_call: TRBJ1-1
v_call: TRBV6-5
cdr3_aa: ASSWEGALAEAF

j_call: TRBJ1-2
v_call: TRBV2
cdr3_aa: ASSPEVYGYT